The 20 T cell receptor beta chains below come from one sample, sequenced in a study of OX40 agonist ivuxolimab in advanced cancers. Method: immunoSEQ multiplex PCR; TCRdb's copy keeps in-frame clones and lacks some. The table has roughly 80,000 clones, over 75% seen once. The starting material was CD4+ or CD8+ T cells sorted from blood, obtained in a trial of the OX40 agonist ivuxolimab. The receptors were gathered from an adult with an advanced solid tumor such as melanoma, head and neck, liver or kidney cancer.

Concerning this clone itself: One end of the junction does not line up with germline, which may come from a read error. CDR3 sequence: CATSREGGVVDF. The CDR3 nucleotides read TGTGCCACCAGCAGAGAAGGAGGGGTGGTAGACTTC. V is TRBV15 and J is TRBJ2-7; weak D call: TRBD2 (6 bases). The CDR3 length is 12 residues. CDR1 and CDR2 (germline): LNHNV, YYDKDF (reference sequence).

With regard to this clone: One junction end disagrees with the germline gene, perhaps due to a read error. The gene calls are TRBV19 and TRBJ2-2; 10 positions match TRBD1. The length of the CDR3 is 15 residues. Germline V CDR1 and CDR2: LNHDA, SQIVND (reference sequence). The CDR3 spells CASSIRDRGPGEPFF. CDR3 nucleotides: TGTGCCAGTAGTATTCGGGACAGGGGACCCGGGGAGCCGTTTTTT.

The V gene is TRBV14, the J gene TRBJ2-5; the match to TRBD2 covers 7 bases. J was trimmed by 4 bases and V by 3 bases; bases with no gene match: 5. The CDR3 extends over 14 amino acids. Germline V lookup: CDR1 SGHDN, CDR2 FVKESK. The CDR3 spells CASSHERGRETQYF. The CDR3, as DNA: TGTGCCAGCAGCCATGAGCGGGGCCGAGAGACCCAGTACTTC.

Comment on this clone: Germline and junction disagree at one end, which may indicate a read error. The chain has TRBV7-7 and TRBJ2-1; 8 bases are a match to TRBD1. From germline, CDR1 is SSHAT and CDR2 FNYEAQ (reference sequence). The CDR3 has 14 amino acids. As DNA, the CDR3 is TGTGCTAGCAGCCTGGGACAGGTTGGAGATGAGCAGTTCTTC. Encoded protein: CASSLGQVGDEQFF.

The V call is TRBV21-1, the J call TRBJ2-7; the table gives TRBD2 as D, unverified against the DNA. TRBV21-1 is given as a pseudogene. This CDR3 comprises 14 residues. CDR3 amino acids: CASSKIGGGHEQYF. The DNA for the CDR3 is TGTGCCAGCAGCAAAATTGGGGGGGGCCACGAGCAGTACTTC.

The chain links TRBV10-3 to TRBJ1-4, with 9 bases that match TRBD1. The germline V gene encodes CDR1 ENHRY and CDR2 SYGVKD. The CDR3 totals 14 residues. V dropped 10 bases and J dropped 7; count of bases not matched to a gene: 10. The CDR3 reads CATSATGGGEKLFF. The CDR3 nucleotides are TGTGCCACCTCAGCGACAGGGGGGGGTGAAAAACTGTTTTTT.

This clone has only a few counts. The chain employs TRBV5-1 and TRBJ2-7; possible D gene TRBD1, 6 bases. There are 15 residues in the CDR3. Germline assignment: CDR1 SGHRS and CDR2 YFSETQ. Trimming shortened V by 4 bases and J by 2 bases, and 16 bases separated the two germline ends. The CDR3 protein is CASSPEGTTTYEQYF. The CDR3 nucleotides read TGCGCCAGCAGCCCCGAAGGGACAACGACCTACGAGCAGTACTTC.

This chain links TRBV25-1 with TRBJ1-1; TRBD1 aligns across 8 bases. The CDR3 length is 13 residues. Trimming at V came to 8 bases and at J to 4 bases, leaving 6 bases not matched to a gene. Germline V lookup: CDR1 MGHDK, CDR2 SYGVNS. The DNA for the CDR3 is TGTGCCAGCCGTGGACAGGGAATCACTGAAGCTTTCTTT. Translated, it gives CASRGQGITEAFF.

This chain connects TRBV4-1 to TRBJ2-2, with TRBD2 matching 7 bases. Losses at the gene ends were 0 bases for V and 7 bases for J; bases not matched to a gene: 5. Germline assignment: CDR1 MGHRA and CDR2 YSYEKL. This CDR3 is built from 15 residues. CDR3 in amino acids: CASSQERAGHGELFF. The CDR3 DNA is TGCGCCAGCAGCCAAGAACGAGCGGGGCACGGGGAGCTGTTTTTT.

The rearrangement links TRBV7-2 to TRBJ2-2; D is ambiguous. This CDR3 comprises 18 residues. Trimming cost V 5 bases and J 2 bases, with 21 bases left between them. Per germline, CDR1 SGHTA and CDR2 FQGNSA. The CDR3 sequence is CASSLARVAYRNTGELFF. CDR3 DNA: TGTGCCAGCAGCCTGGCCCGCGTCGCATACAGAAACACCGGGGAGCTGTTTTTT.

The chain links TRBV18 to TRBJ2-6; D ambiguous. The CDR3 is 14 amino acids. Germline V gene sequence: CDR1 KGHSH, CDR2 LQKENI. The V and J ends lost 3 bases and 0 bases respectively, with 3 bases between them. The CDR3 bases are TGTGCCAGCTCACCTTCCTCTGGGGCCAACGTCCTGACTTTC. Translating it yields CASSPSSGANVLTF.

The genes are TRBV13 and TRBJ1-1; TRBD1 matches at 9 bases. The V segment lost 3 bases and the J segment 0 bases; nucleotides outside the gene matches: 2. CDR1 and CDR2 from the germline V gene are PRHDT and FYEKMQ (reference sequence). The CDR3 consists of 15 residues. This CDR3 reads CASSFWTGVNTEAFF. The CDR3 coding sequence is TGTGCCAGCAGCTTTTGGACAGGGGTGAACACTGAAGCTTTCTTT.

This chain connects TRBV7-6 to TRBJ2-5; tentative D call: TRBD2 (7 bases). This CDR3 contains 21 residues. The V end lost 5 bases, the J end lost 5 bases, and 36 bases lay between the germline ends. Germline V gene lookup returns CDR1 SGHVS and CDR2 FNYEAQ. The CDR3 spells CASSPGFVRLKHERGGETQYF. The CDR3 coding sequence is TGTGCCAGCAGCCCTGGATTTGTGCGTCTTAAACATGAAAGGGGGGGGGAGACCCAGTACTTC.

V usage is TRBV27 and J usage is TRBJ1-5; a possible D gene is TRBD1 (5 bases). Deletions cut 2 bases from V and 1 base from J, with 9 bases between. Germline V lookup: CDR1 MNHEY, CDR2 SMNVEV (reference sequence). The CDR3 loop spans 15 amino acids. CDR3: CASSLEAGSNQPQHF. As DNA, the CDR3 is TGTGCCAGCAGTTTAGAGGCAGGGAGCAATCAGCCCCAGCATTTT.

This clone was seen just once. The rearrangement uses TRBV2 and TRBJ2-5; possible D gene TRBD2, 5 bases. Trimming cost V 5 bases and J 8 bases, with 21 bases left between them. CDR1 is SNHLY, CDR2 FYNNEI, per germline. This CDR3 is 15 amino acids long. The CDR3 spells CASSFRRTSRETQYF. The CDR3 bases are TGTGCCAGCAGTTTCCGACGGACTTCAAGAGAAACCCAGTACTTC.

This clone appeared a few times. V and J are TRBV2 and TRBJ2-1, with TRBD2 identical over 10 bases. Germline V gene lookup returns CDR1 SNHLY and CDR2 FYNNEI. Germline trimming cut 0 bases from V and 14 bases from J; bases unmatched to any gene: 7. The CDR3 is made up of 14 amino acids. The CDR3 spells CASSEASGGAFKFF. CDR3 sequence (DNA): TGTGCCAGCAGTGAAGCGAGCGGGGGGGCCTTTAAGTTCTTC.

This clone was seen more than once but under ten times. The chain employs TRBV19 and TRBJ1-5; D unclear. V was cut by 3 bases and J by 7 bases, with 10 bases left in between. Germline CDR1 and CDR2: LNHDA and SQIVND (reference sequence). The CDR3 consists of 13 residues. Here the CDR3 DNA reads TGTGCCAGTAGTATTGTGGCAGGACAGCCCCAGCATTTT. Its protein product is CASSIVAGQPQHF. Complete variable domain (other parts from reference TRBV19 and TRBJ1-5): DGGITQSPKYLFRKEGQNVTLSCEQNLNHDAMYWYRQDPGQGLRLIYYSQIVNDFQKGDIAEGYSVSREKKESFPLTVTSAQKNPTAFYLCASSIVAGQPQHFGDGTRLSIL.

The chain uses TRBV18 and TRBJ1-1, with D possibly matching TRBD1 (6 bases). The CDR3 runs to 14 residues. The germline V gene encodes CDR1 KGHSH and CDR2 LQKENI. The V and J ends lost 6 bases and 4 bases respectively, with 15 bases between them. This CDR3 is CASSKGVLSTEAFF. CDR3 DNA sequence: TGTGCCAGCTCCAAGGGGGTGCTGAGCACTGAAGCTTTCTTT.

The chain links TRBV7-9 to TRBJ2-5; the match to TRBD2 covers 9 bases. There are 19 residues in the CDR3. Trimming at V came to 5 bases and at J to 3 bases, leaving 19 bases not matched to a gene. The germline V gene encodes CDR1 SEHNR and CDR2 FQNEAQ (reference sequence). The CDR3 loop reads CASSPAQRWRGGREETQYF. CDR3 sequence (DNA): TGTGCCAGCAGCCCAGCCCAACGTTGGCGGGGGGGCAGGGAAGAGACCCAGTACTTC.

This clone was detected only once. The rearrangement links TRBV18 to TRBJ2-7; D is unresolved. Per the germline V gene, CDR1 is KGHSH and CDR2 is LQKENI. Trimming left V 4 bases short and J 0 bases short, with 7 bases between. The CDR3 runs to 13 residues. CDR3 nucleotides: TGTGCCAGCTCACTGGGCAGCTCCTACGAGCAGTACTTC. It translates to CASSLGSSYEQYF.